This TCR beta chain emerged from a study of cytomegalovirus exposure and HLA in healthy donors. The study's findings and limits: Analysis performed later showed TCR beta chains linked to HLA being more clonally expanded than equally common others. The only immune exposure information that was available was CMV serostatus. In the analysis, some V segments, TRBV6-2 and TRBV6-3 included, were excluded as indistinguishable.

There are 12 residues in the CDR3. Per the germline V gene, CDR1 is SQVTM and CDR2 is ANQGSEA. V dropped 6 bases and J dropped 7 bases, with 15 bases sitting between them. PCR employed 60 Vbeta and 13 Jbeta primers. Clones were sequenced by immunoSEQ multiplex PCR, and TCRdb holds only the in-frame ones, with some missing. The sample has 100,000 to 150,000 clones, roughly 18% seen once; the top ten hold about 3.1%. In regard to this clone: Antigen specificity is unknown.

Material for sequencing was PBMCs. The chain recombines TRBV29-1 with TRBJ1-1; TRBD1 is a possible D gene (6 bases). This TCR derives from a female donor in good health and CMV-seropositive. The CDR3 sequence is CSVGGAGSEAFF. The CDR3 coding sequence is TGCAGCGTGGGGGGGGCCGGCAGTGAAGCTTTCTTT.